The 3 T cell receptor beta chains presented below share a single source sample, sequenced in a study of T cells in Graves' hyperthyroidism and ophthalmopathy. The TCR beta CDR3 regions underwent amplification using RNA transcripts as the source. RT-PCR in the first round (using the HTBI primer set) targeted the TCR CDR3. TCRdb re-analysed the multiplex PCR reads in MiXCR, keeping a single row per CDR3 protein. The sample has approximately 300,000 distinct CDR3 sequences, around a fifth seen once. The sequenced material came from blood. The receptors stem from a man aged 50 to 59 with Graves' ophthalmopathy.

The rearrangement uses TRBV24-1 and TRBJ2-1; tentatively, D is TRBD2 (5 bases). CDR3 length equals 12 residues. Germline V CDR1 and CDR2: KGHDR, SFDVKD. With 5 bases removed from V and 7 bases from J, the gap between germline ends came to 8 bases. Here the CDR3 DNA reads TGTGCCACCAGTGGTGACTATAATGAGCAGTTCTTC. Encoded protein: CATSGDYNEQFF.

This clonotype was recorded many times. V and J are TRBV28 and TRBJ2-7; D might be TRBD1 or TRBD2, each matching 6 bases. Trimming cost V 5 bases and J 0 bases, with 14 bases left between them. In germline, CDR1 is MDHEN, CDR2 SYDVKM. The CDR3 consists of 15 residues. The CDR3 loop reads CASSPRGTSSYEQYF. CDR3 bases: TGTGCCAGCAGTCCCCGGGGGACAAGCTCCTACGAGCAGTACTTC.

This clonotype was seen a few times. The rearrangement joins TRBV6-1 to TRBJ1-2; TRBD1 matches at 12 bases. The CDR3 has 15 residues. Germline values: CDR1 MNHNS, CDR2 SASEGT. J gave up 2 bases and V 4 bases, and 2 bases lay outside the gene matches. The CDR3 DNA reads as TGTGCCAGCAGTGTCGGGACAGGGGGCAACTATGGCTACACCTTC. This translates into CASSVGTGGNYGYTF.